The present T cell receptor beta chain was sequenced within a study of blood T cell repertoires in COVID-19. Overall study context: Sites across the United States, Italy and Spain contributed samples from acute and convalescent COVID-19.

Per the original data handling: Cell counts per sample came from amplifying reference gene primers. Measured with immunoSEQ multiplex PCR; TCRdb has only the in-frame clones, and not every one. D and trimming were read from the DNA, whereas the V and J calls and clone size are those reported in that table. Among some 200,000 clones listed, 75% to 90% were seen once. The CDR3 spans 11 residues. Deletions cut 8 bases from V and 5 bases from J, with 8 bases between. CDR1 and CDR2 (germline): SNHLY, FYNNEI. Those who participated ranged in age from roughly 18 to 89 years and resided in 24 US areas. Allocation to cohorts depended on clinical history reported by the participants.

What was sequenced was PBMCs or T cells enriched from blood (not recorded which). The chain joins TRBV2 to TRBJ2-3, with D unresolved. The receptor was isolated from a woman aged 18-29 years in a cohort exposed to, infected with or recovered from COVID-19 (not recorded which). The CDR3 region is CASPGGDTQYF. The CDR3 region has the DNA TGTGCCAGCCCCGGTGGAGATACGCAGTATTTT.